The sequence of this T cell receptor beta chain was determined in a study of shared clonotypes between healthy human individuals. Germline CDR1 and CDR2: SNHLY and FYNNEI. There are 14 residues in the CDR3. V dropped 7 bases and J dropped 5 bases, with 12 bases sitting between them. This clone was seen once. Deep was the level at which the assay was run. For every subset, genomic DNA was evenly distributed across several immunoSEQ plates. Authors' processing steps: In the immunoSEQ data, sequences were junction-only and lacked quality scores, so filtering differed. Using immunoSEQ multiplex PCR, the repertoire was profiled, and TCRdb retains in-frame clones only, with some absent. V, J and clone size are taken as reported in that table, and D and trimming were inferred from the DNA itself. The repertoire holds fewer than 550,000 clones, with over 60% as singletons.

The chain joins TRBV2 to TRBJ1-6; D is undetermined. The receptor was derived from a middle-aged woman in good health. Some clones in this sample may be carry-over from other donors' samples. Sequenced material: PBMCs. The CDR3 DNA reads TGTGCCAGCAACACCGGACCTGATAATTCACCCCTCCACTTT. It codes for CASNTGPDNSPLHF.